This TCR beta chain was identified in a study of shared clonotypes between healthy human individuals. Germline values: CDR1 SGDLS, CDR2 YYNGEE. The CDR3 contains 15 residues. V shed 0 bases and J 6 bases; nucleotides not matched to a gene: 7. TCRdb's table, derived via immunoSEQ multiplex PCR, lists solely in-frame clones and lacks some. This table has 2,500,000 or so clones, 80% to 95% appearing once. The chain uses TRBV9 and TRBJ2-7, with 9 bases aligning to TRBD2. Sequenced sample: naive CD4+ T cells from PBMCs. The subset here: CD45RA+ positively selected. The sequence came from a man younger than 30 in good health. Some clones in this sample may be carry-over from other donors' samples. The CDR3 DNA reads as TGTGCCAGCAGCGTAGATCCGGTAGCGGGAGCCGAGCAGTACTTC. Translation: CASSVDPVAGAEQYF.